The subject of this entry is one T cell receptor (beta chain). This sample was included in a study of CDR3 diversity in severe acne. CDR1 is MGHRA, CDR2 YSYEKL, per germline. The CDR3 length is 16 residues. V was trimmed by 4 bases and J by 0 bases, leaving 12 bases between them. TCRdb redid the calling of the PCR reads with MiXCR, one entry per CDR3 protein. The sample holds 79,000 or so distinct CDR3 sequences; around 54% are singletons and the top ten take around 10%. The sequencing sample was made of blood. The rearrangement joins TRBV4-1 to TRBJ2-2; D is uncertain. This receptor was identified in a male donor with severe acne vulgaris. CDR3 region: CASSPQPRTNTGELFF. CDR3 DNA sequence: TGCGCCAGCAGCCCCCAGCCGAGGACGAACACCGGGGAGCTGTTTTTT.